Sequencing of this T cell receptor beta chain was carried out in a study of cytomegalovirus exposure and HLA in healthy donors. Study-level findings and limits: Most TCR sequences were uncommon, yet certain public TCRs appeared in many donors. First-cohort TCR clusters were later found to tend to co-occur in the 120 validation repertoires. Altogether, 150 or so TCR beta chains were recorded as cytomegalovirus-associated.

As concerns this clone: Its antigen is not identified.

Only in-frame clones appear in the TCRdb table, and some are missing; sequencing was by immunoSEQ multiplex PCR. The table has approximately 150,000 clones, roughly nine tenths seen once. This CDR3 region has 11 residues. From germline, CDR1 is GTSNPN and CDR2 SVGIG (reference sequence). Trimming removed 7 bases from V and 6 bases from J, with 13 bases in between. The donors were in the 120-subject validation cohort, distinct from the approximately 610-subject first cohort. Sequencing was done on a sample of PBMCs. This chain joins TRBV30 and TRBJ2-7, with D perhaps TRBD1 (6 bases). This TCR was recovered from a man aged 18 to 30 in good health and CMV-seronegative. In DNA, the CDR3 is TGTGCCTTGGTAGGGGGATCCGAGCAGTACTTC. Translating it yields CALVGGSEQYF.